These 27 T cell receptor beta chains share one sample of origin, sequenced in a study of immune reconstitution after stem cell transplant in scleroderma. One entry per CDR3 protein, called by TCRdb with MiXCR from the RT-PCR reads. Of roughly 2,000 distinct CDR3 sequences listed, approximately 13% were seen once; the top ten hold 60% to 75%. Sample collection was performed before or after autologous hematopoietic stem cell transplantation (not recorded which). These receptors were obtained from a female donor with systemic sclerosis.

This clonotype was seen repeatedly, ten times or more. V and J are TRBV2 and TRBJ2-7, with D uncertain. The CDR3 has 15 amino acids. Trimming removed 4 bases from V and 6 bases from J, with 19 bases in between. Germline V gene sequence: CDR1 SNHLY, CDR2 FYNNEI. Here the CDR3 reads CASSAGQVSPGEQYF. The DNA for the CDR3 is TGTGCCAGCAGTGCCGGGCAGGTGAGCCCCGGCGAGCAGTACTTC.

This clonotype is medium-sized in the sample. The chain recombines TRBV6-5 with TRBJ2-5, with TRBD2 matching 10 bases. Germline V CDR1 and CDR2: MNHEY, SVGAGI. V shed 7 bases and J 5 bases; nucleotides not matched to a gene: 4. The CDR3 is made up of 13 amino acids. The DNA for the CDR3 is TGTGCCAGCAAGCGGGGGGGCACGGAGACCCAGTACTTC. Protein product: CASKRGGTETQYF.

V and J are TRBV6-1 and TRBJ1-2, with D possibly being TRBD1 (6 bases). Germline CDR1 and CDR2: MNHNS and SASEGT. Deletions cut 7 bases from V and 3 bases from J, with 21 bases between. The CDR3 sequence is 16 residues long. CDR3 residues: CASTLLQGQSDYGYTF. Written as DNA, the CDR3 is TGTGCCAGCACCTTACTCCAAGGACAGTCGGACTATGGCTACACCTTC.

In this sample, this clonotype turned up a few times. The chain joins TRBV6-2 or TRBV6-3 to TRBJ2-7, with unresolved D. The CDR3 runs 12 residues. The germline V gene has CDR1 MNHEY and CDR2 SVGEGT. V was cut by 0 bases and J by 4 bases, with 4 bases left in between. The CDR3 loop is CASSYSRYEQYF. In DNA form, the CDR3 reads TGTGCCAGCAGTTACTCTCGATACGAGCAGTACTTC.

About this clonotype itself: Its ends do not fully match the called genes, so a read error is possible. This rearrangement joins TRBV7-7 to TRBJ2-1, with D perhaps TRBD2 (6 bases). The CDR3 is 15 amino acids. The germline gives CDR1 SSHAT, CDR2 FNYEAQ (reference sequence). The CDR3 reads CASSTSPGVGNEQFF. The CDR3 DNA follows: TGTGCTAGCAGCACTTCCCCGGGAGTGGGCAATGAGCAGTTCTTC. The full variable domain, rest sourced from reference TRBV7-7 and TRBJ2-1, is GAGVSQSPRYKVTKRGQDVTLRCDPISSHATLYWYQQALGQGPEFLTYFNYEAQPDKSGLPSDRFSAERPEGSISTLTIQRTEQRDSAMYRCASSTSPGVGNEQFFGPGTRLTVL.

Within the sample, this clonotype is medium-sized (0.01 to 0.1%). This chain connects TRBV28 to TRBJ2-7; 9 positions agree with TRBD1. The CDR3 consists of 12 residues. Germline-derived CDR1 and CDR2 are MDHEN and SYDVKM. The DNA for the CDR3 is TGTCGTGTGGTAGGACAGGGGTACGAGCAGTACTTC. It specifies CRVVGQGYEQYF.

This clonotype is labeled as medium-sized. This sequence joins TRBV20-1 and TRBJ2-1; TRBD2 matches at 13 bases. Germline-derived CDR1 and CDR2 are DFQATT and SNEGSKA (reference sequence). The CDR3 length is 15 residues. V shed 6 bases, J shed 7 bases, and the junction held 9 bases outside the gene matches. In DNA form, the CDR3 reads TGCAGTGCGGTGGATCCGGGACTAGCGGGGAATGAGCAGTTCTTC. This translates into CSAVDPGLAGNEQFF.

This clonotype appeared many times. The chain combines TRBV4-3 with TRBJ1-4; 10 bases are shared with TRBD1. CDR3 length: 16 residues. The V gene end was trimmed by 0 bases and the J gene end by 5 bases; junction bases not matched to a gene: 3. The germline CDR1 and CDR2 sequences are LGHNA and YSLEER. This CDR3 is CASSQDLGQGNEKLFF. DNA for the CDR3: TGCGCCAGCAGCCAAGATTTGGGACAGGGGAATGAAAAACTGTTTTTT.

Ten or more counts support this clonotype. The V call is TRBV3-1, the J call TRBJ1-5, with D unresolved. With 4 bases removed from V and 2 bases from J, the gap between germline ends came to 9 bases. The germline V gene encodes CDR1 LGHDT and CDR2 YNNKEL (reference sequence). The CDR3 spans 14 residues. Here the CDR3 reads CASSPRTGNQPQHF. The CDR3 nucleotides are TGTGCCAGCAGCCCCCGGACTGGCAATCAGCCCCAGCATTTT.

In its sample, this clonotype was seen many times. The rearrangement links TRBV20-1 to TRBJ2-1; maybe TRBD1 (5 bases). CDR3 size: 13 residues. Trimming removed 7 bases from V and 5 bases from J, with 15 bases in between. The germline gives CDR1 DFQATT, CDR2 SNEGSKA (reference sequence). DNA of the CDR3: TGCAGTGGGTATGGGGCCCCTAACAATGAGCAGTTCTTC. Its translation is CSGYGAPNNEQFF.

This clonotype was seen a few times. The chain is built from TRBV18 and TRBJ2-1; tentative D call: TRBD1 (6 bases). This CDR3 contains 14 residues. The germline V gene encodes CDR1 KGHSH and CDR2 LQKENI. V gave up 4 bases and J gave up 6 bases, with 13 bases separating them. The CDR3 sequence: CASSLTGGFNEQFF. In nucleotides, the CDR3 is TGTGCCAGCTCACTGACAGGAGGTTTCAATGAGCAGTTCTTC.

This clonotype counts as medium-sized. The genes are TRBV18 and TRBJ2-7; 8 bases align to TRBD2. With V trimmed by 4 bases and J by 5 bases, 7 bases remained unmatched. CDR3 length: 14 residues. From germline, CDR1 is KGHSH and CDR2 LQKENI. The CDR3 DNA is TGTGCCAGCTCACGGGTTAGCGGGGCCCACGAGCAGTACTTC. Translating gives CASSRVSGAHEQYF.

This clonotype came up a few times. The chain uses TRBV7-8 and TRBJ2-7; 9 nucleotides align to TRBD2. CDR3 length: 14 amino acids. V lost 5 bases to trimming and J lost 3 bases; unmatched junction nucleotides: 5. Germline V gene lookup returns CDR1 SGHVS and CDR2 FQNEAQ. CDR3 in DNA: TGTGCCAGCAGCCTTAGCGGGGGAGACTACGAGCAGTACTTC. Encoded protein: CASSLSGGDYEQYF.

Sample share makes this clonotype medium-sized. The rearrangement uses TRBV3-1 and TRBJ1-2, with 7 bases lining up with TRBD1. Germline V CDR1 and CDR2: LGHDT, YNNKEL (reference sequence). With 1 base clipped from V and 2 bases from J, the junction kept 10 bases outside the gene matches. The CDR3 runs to 17 residues. The DNA of the CDR3 is TGTGCCAGCAGCCAAGTCGTGTGGACAGGAGAAAACTATGGCTACACCTTC. Its protein is CASSQVVWTGENYGYTF.

This clonotype was observed at least ten times. The chain employs TRBV7-2 and TRBJ1-2; D is possibly TRBD1 (6 bases). This CDR3 has 15 residues. With 3 bases removed from V and 4 bases from J, the gap between germline ends came to 15 bases. CDR1 and CDR2 from the germline V gene are SGHTA and FQGNSA. The DNA for the CDR3 is TGTGCCAGCAGCTTGAGGGGGTTGGTTCCCTATGGCTACACCTTC. It codes for CASSLRGLVPYGYTF.

This clonotype is classed as medium-sized. V gene TRBV28 combines with J gene TRBJ2-2, with TRBD1 identical over 8 bases. The CDR3 totals 14 residues. Per germline, CDR1 MDHEN and CDR2 SYDVKM. V shed 4 bases and J 8 bases; nucleotides not matched to a gene: 6. The CDR3 DNA is TGTGCCAGCAGTTCAATCGGACAGGGAGGGGAGCTGTTTTTT. Translation: CASSSIGQGGELFF.

The chain couples TRBV7-2 to TRBJ2-7, with D perhaps matching TRBD2 (6 bases). The ends were cut back, 5 bases at V and 9 bases at J, with 23 bases in the middle. CDR3 length: 15 amino acids. CDR1 and CDR2 from the germline V gene are SGHTA and FQGNSA. DNA for the CDR3: TGTGCCAGCAGCCGCGCGGGACTTAACTACGAGTGGCAGTACTTC. It translates to CASSRAGLNYEWQYF.

This clonotype has more than one count but fewer than ten. The J gene is TRBJ1-1, the V gene TRBV6-1, with D unclear. Germline CDR1 is MNHNS and CDR2 is SASEGT. Trimming removed 3 bases from V and 2 bases from J, with 13 bases in between. This CDR3 is built from 15 residues. The chain's CDR3 is CASSEKAKGNTEAFF. Here the CDR3 DNA reads TGTGCCAGCAGTGAGAAGGCTAAGGGAAACACTGAAGCTTTCTTT.

This clonotype was detected ten times or more. V usage is TRBV12-3 or TRBV12-4 and J usage is TRBJ2-3; 9 bases are a match to TRBD2. CDR3 length: 16 residues. After removal of 3 bases from V and 2 bases from J, the junction contained 6 bases not matched to a gene. Written as DNA, the CDR3 is TGTGCCAGCAGTTTTCGCCTAGCGGGGATCACAGATACGCAGTATTTT. This gives the protein CASSFRLAGITDTQYF.

This clonotype was observed a handful of times. The CDR3 bases are TGTGCCAGCAGCTTAGGGCTACAAGAGACCCAGTACTTC. As protein: CASSLGLQETQYF. This chain joins TRBV7-3 and TRBJ2-5; D is uncertain. This CDR3 comprises 13 residues. V lost 2 bases and J 2 bases, leaving 6 bases between the germline ends. The germline V gene has CDR1 SGHTA and CDR2 FQGTGA.

The genes are TRBV19 and TRBJ2-3, with a possible D match to TRBD1 (6 bases). The ends were cut back, 10 bases at V and 3 bases at J, with 23 bases in the middle. The CDR3 is 16 amino acids. Germline loops: CDR1 LNHDA, CDR2 SQIVND (reference sequence). CDR3 nucleotides: TGTGCCACCGGTCTCGGATGGCAGGGGAAGACAGATACGCAGTATTTT. This encodes CATGLGWQGKTDTQYF.

The genes are TRBV19 and TRBJ2-1, with a tentative D call TRBD2 (6 bases). V was trimmed by 0 bases and J by 1 base, leaving 16 bases between them. This CDR3 is built from 18 residues. Germline V CDR1 and CDR2: LNHDA, SQIVND (reference sequence). The CDR3 coding sequence is TGTGCCAGTAGTATAGATGTCGGGGCGGGATGGTCCTACAATGAGCAGTTCTTC. Translated: CASSIDVGAGWSYNEQFF.

This clonotype came up a few times. The rearrangement links TRBV29-1 to TRBJ1-1; unclear D gene. The CDR3 runs 12 residues. Germline values: CDR1 SQVTM, CDR2 ANQGSEA. Deletions cut 3 bases from V and 3 bases from J, with 8 bases between. The CDR3 DNA reads TGCAGCGTTGAGGGGAGGGACACTGAAGCTTTCTTT. Translation gives CSVEGRDTEAFF.

This clonotype was seen a handful of times. The CDR3: CSAPGTSGGIQYF. In DNA form, the CDR3 reads TGCAGTGCTCCAGGGACTAGCGGGGGGATCCAGTACTTC. The chain combines TRBV20-1 with TRBJ2-5; 15 nucleotides line up with TRBD2. Per the germline V gene, CDR1 is DFQATT and CDR2 is SNEGSKA (reference sequence). V lost 5 bases and J lost 10; bases outside the gene matches: 5. This CDR3 contains 13 residues.

This clonotype was detected ten times or more. V is TRBV13 and J is TRBJ1-6; D gene ambiguous. The germline V gene encodes CDR1 PRHDT and CDR2 FYEKMQ (reference sequence). The CDR3 spans 15 residues. Trimming pared 7 bases from V and 0 bases from J, leaving 10 bases between. The CDR3 loop reads CASTLATSYNSPLHF. CDR3 nucleotides: TGTGCCAGCACCCTCGCGACCTCCTATAATTCACCCCTCCACTTT. Full variable domain (outside the CDR3, taken from reference TRBV13 and TRBJ1-6): AAGVIQSPRHLIKEKRETATLKCYPIPRHDTVYWYQQGPGQDPQFLISFYEKMQSDKGSIPDRFSAQQFSDYHSELNMSSLELGDSALYFCASTLATSYNSPLHFGNGTRLTVT.

This clonotype was picked up many times. The chain carries TRBV18 and TRBJ1-6, with unresolved D. V was clipped by 4 bases and J by 7 bases, with 14 bases between them. The CDR3 length is 15 residues. CDR1 and CDR2 from the germline V gene are KGHSH and LQKENI. CDR3 protein: CASSLESAGNSPLHF. The CDR3 DNA reads as TGTGCCAGCTCACTCGAATCGGCAGGAAATTCACCCCTCCACTTT.

Note on this clonotype: Just one base apart from a much larger clone, this may be a read error. V gene TRBV12-5 combines with J gene TRBJ1-3; weak D call: TRBD1 (5 bases). CDR1 is LGHNT and CDR2 is FRNRAP in the germline V gene. The length of the CDR3 is 17 residues. CDR3 residues: CTSGYPGYRSSGNTIYF. The DNA for the CDR3 is TGTACTAGTGGTTACCCGGGGTACAGGAGCTCTGGAAACACCATATATTTT.